This TCR beta chain was sequenced during a study of cytomegalovirus exposure and HLA in healthy donors. General study findings and limits: Per a later analysis, about 15,000 TCR beta sequences showed association with HLA alleles at 0.05 false discovery rate. Rare TCR sequences predominated, though certain public TCRs were found in many donors.

A word on this clone: What it binds is not known.

The germline V gene encodes CDR1 SGHRS and CDR2 YFSETQ. Trimming shortened V by 2 bases and J by 2 bases, and 7 bases separated the two germline ends. There are 14 residues in the CDR3. The PCR contained 60 Vbeta and 13 Jbeta primers. Produced via immunoSEQ multiplex PCR; TCRdb's table is partial and in-frame only. Of about 130,000 clones listed, about 85% are singletons. This clonotype was sampled from a boy between 10 and 17 years old in good health and CMV-seronegative. The chain has TRBV5-1 and TRBJ1-4; D gene unclear. The sequenced material came from PBMCs. For the CDR3, the DNA is TGCGCCAGCAGCTTTGGGCAGACTAATGAAAAACTGTTTTTT. Its translation is CASSFGQTNEKLFF.